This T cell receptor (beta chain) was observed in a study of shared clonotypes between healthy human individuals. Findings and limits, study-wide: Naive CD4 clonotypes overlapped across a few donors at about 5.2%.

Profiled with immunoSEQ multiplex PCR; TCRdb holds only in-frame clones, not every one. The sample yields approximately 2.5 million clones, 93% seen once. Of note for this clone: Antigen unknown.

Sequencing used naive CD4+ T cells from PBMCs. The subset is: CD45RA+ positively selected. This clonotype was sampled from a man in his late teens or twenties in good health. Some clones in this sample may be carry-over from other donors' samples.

The CDR3 region is CASRNGGDAGELFF. The CDR3, as DNA: TGTGCCAGCAGAAATGGTGGGGACGCCGGGGAGCTGTTTTTT. This chain connects TRBV5-4 to TRBJ2-2; D is tentatively TRBD1 or TRBD2 (5 bases each). The CDR3 contains 14 residues. Germline CDR1 SGHNT, CDR2 YYREEE (reference sequence). Trimming cost V 5 bases and J 6 bases, with 14 bases left between them.